This T cell receptor beta chain was profiled in a study of response to subunit inactivated influenza vaccine. Study observations and caveats: The authors offered the suggestion that each seasonal influenza vaccination recruits few new T cells.

Via MiXCR, TCRdb re-called the RT-PCR reads, giving one row per CDR3 protein. The table has a few hundred thousand distinct CDR3 sequences, roughly 7.9% seen once. Germline CDR1 reads SGHVS; CDR2 reads FQNEAQ. V lost 5 bases to trimming and J lost 2 bases, with 27 bases between them. The CDR3 is 19 amino acids. This clonotype was counted a few times. Its antigen is not identified. The TCR sequence derives from a man between 50 and 69 years old who received an inactivated influenza vaccine. The gene calls are TRBV7-8 and TRBJ2-5, with D possibly being TRBD1 or TRBD2 (5 bases each). The specimen comprised PBMCs from blood, sampled roughly 24 months after vaccination. The CDR3: CASSLLWGYLGTEQETQYF. The CDR3 coding sequence is TGTGCCAGCAGCCTCCTGTGGGGCTACTTGGGGACGGAGCAAGAGACCCAGTACTTC.